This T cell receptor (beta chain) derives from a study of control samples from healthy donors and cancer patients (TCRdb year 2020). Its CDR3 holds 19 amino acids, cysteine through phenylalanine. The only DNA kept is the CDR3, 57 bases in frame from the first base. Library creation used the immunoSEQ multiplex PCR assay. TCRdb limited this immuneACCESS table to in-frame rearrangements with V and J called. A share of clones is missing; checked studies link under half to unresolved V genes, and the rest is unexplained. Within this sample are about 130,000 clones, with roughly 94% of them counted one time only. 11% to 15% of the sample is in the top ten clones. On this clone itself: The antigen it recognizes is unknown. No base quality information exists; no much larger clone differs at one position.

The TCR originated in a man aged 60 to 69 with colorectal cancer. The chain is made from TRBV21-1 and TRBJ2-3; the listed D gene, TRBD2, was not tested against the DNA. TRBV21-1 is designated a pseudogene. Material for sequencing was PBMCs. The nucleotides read TGTGCCAGCAGCATTTCTAGCGGGGGGACCCGGGCACTCACAGATACGCAGTATTTT. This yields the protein CASSISSGGTRALTDTQYF.